This note documents a single T cell receptor beta chain sequence. Its target is unknown. This sample is part of a study of shared clonotypes between healthy human individuals. Study-level points and caveats: Deeper or shallower sequencing was expected to change how clonotypes are shared among donors. The genetic and exposure-history diversity represented was limited by few donors. Clonotypes that were shared across several donors made up around 4.6% of naive CD4 clonotypes.

Selected positively for CCR7 and CD45RO-negative, naive CD8 cells excluded terminally differentiated effector memory CD45RA+ cells. In the study's own analysis: ImmunoSEQ output lacked quality scores and full-length reads, limiting matched filtering. Repertoires were generated with immunoSEQ multiplex PCR, while TCRdb's copy carries only in-frame clones and drops some. V and J calls and clone size are those listed in that table; D and trimming were worked out from the DNA. This sample has about 2 million clones; approximately 94% occur once, and the top ten carry 0.9% to 1.5%. The CDR3 consists of 14 residues. Per the germline V gene, CDR1 is LNHDA and CDR2 is SQIVND (reference sequence). Trimming stripped 3 bases from V and 6 bases from J, with 12 bases between.

The clonotype was recovered from a man younger than 35 in good health. What was sequenced was naive CD8+ T cells sorted from blood. The chain combines TRBV19 with TRBJ2-1; a weak D match, TRBD2 (6 bases). The CDR3 DNA is TGTGCCAGTAGTATCAGACTAGTATTCAATGAGCAGTTCTTC. This codes for CASSIRLVFNEQFF.